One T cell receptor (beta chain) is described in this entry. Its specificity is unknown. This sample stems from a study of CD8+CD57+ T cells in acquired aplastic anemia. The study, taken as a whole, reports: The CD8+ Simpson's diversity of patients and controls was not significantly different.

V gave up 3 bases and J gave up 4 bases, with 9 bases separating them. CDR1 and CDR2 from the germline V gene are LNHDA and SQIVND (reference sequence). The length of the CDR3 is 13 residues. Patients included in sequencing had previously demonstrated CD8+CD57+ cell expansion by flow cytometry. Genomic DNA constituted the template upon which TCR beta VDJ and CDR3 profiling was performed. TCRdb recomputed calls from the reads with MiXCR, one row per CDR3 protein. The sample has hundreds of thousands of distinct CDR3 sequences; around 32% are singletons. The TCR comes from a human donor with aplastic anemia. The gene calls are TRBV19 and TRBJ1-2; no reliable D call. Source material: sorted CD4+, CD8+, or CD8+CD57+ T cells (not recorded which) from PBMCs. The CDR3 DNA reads TGTGCCAGTAGTATCGGACGGTTCTATGGCTACACCTTC. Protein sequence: CASSIGRFYGYTF. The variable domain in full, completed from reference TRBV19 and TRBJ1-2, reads DGGITQSPKYLFRKEGQNVTLSCEQNLNHDAMYWYRQDPGQGLRLIYYSQIVNDFQKGDIAEGYSVSREKKESFPLTVTSAQKNPTAFYLCASSIGRFYGYTFGSGTRLTVV.